Shown below are 11 T cell receptor beta chains from a single sample sequenced in a study of lung T cells in sarcoidosis with Löfgren's syndrome. TCRdb re-analysed the reads in MiXCR, keeping a single row per CDR3 protein. The sample holds about 19,000 distinct CDR3 sequences, 21% seen once. The material sequenced was CD4+ T cells from bronchoalveolar lavage. The receptors originated from a human donor with sarcoidosis (Löfgren's syndrome or another form), or a control subject (not recorded which).

The V gene is TRBV3-1, the J gene TRBJ1-1, with D possibly matching TRBD1 (6 bases). This CDR3 is 13 amino acids long. Germline-derived CDR1 and CDR2 are LGHDT and YNNKEL (reference sequence). V was clipped by 3 bases and J by 7 bases, with 12 bases between them. The CDR3 sequence is CASSHLQGNEAFF. The CDR3 DNA is TGTGCCAGCAGCCATCTCCAGGGGAATGAAGCTTTCTTT.

This clonotype appeared many times. V usage is TRBV18 and J usage is TRBJ1-5; D uncertain. Trimming removed 6 bases from V and 0 bases from J, with 12 bases in between. The CDR3 sequence is 15 residues long. Germline V gene data show CDR1 as KGHSH and CDR2 as LQKENI. The CDR3 sequence: CASSTSGPSNQPQHF. CDR3 DNA: TGTGCCAGCTCTACCTCCGGGCCTAGCAATCAGCCCCAGCATTTT.

This clonotype appeared many times. The V and J genes are TRBV28 and TRBJ1-4; D gene ambiguous. The CDR3 runs 11 residues. Trimming left V 3 bases short and J 8 bases short, with 4 bases between. Germline V CDR1 and CDR2: MDHEN, SYDVKM. CDR3 protein: CASSLREKLFF. CDR3 in DNA: TGTGCCAGCAGTTTGAGGGAAAAACTGTTTTTT.

The CDR3 coding sequence is TGTGCCAGCAGCCCTTTGGCGGGGGCTCAGTACGAGCAGTACTTC. Translating it yields CASSPLAGAQYEQYF. This chain joins TRBV12-3 or TRBV12-4 and TRBJ2-7, with D possibly TRBD2 on 7 matching bases. The ends were cut back, 6 bases at V and 4 bases at J, with 19 bases in the middle. This CDR3 has 15 amino acids.

By share of the sample, this clonotype is medium-sized. V usage is TRBV28 and J usage is TRBJ2-2; D not certain. V was shortened by 5 bases and J by 0 bases, with 10 bases between the two germline ends. Germline V gene data show CDR1 as MDHEN and CDR2 as SYDVKM. The CDR3 is made up of 15 amino acids. As DNA, the CDR3 is TGTGCCAGCAGTCGCCCCGATTCGAACACCGGGGAGCTGTTTTTT. Translated: CASSRPDSNTGELFF. The variable domain in full, completed from reference TRBV28 and TRBJ2-2, reads DVKVTQSSRYLVKRTGEKVFLECVQDMDHENMFWYRQDPGLGLRLIYFSYDVKMKEKGDIPEGYSVSREKKERFSLILESASTNQTSMYLCASSRPDSNTGELFFGEGSRLTVL.

In this sample, this clonotype turned up a few times. The chain recombines TRBV5-4 with TRBJ2-7; 10 nucleotides line up with TRBD2. CDR1 is SGHNT and CDR2 is YYREEE in the germline V gene (reference sequence). With 3 bases clipped from V and 1 base from J, the junction kept 10 bases outside the gene matches. This CDR3 has 17 residues. The CDR3 reads CASSSNVGTSDSYEQYF. In DNA, the CDR3 is TGTGCCAGCAGCTCAAACGTAGGGACTAGCGATTCCTACGAGCAGTACTTC.

This clonotype rates as medium-sized. The chain joins TRBV6-1 to TRBJ2-5; D possibly uses TRBD1 or TRBD2 (5 bases each). Germline V lookup: CDR1 MNHNS, CDR2 SASEGT. The CDR3 has 12 amino acids. The ends were cut back, 5 bases at V and 7 bases at J, with 11 bases in the middle. The CDR3, as DNA: TGTGCCAGCAGTATTCAGAGGGGGACCCAGTACTTC. It yields the protein CASSIQRGTQYF.

Comments on this clonotype: This sequence may be a read error, since a much larger clone differs from it by one base. J is TRBJ1-2 and V is TRBV28; maybe TRBD1 (6 bases). CDR1 is MDHEN and CDR2 is SYDVKM in the germline V gene. The CDR3 has 13 residues. The CDR3 spells CACSLWGGGGYTF. CDR3 DNA: TGTGCCTGCAGTTTATGGGGGGGCGGCGGCTACACCTTC.

This clonotype appeared a single time. The CDR3 ends on some other residue instead of the conserved phenylalanine or tryptophan, so this is likely a read error. The V and J genes are TRBV7-9 and TRBJ2-7; the match to TRBD2 covers 9 bases. The CDR3 covers 15 residues. The J segment lost 0 bases and the V segment lost 5 bases, leaving 5 bases of the junction unmatched. Per the germline V gene, CDR1 is SEHNR and CDR2 is FQNEAQ (reference sequence). This CDR3 is CASSLLAGLSYEQYS. The CDR3 bases are TGTGCCAGCAGCCTTCTAGCGGGGCTCTCCTACGAGCAGTACTCC.

This clonotype counts as medium-sized (0.01 to 0.1%). This chain uses TRBV4-3 with TRBJ2-3, with D maybe TRBD1 (6 bases). CDR3 length: 15 residues. The germline V gene has CDR1 LGHNA and CDR2 YSLEER. Trimming removed 1 base at V and 3 bases at J, with 11 bases between. This CDR3 is CASSQASGDTDTQYF. The CDR3 DNA reads TGCGCCAGCAGCCAAGCGTCAGGGGATACAGATACGCAGTATTTT.

The table lists this clonotype with many counts. V and J are TRBV28 and TRBJ2-1; TRBD2 agrees at 13 bases. Per germline, CDR1 MDHEN and CDR2 SYDVKM. The ends lost 8 bases at V and 8 bases at J; junction bases unmatched: 12. This CDR3 is built from 16 residues. The CDR3 DNA sequence: TGTGCCAGCTGCGAAACTAGCGGGAGGGCGATCGATGAGCAGTTCTTC. Protein sequence: CASCETSGRAIDEQFF.